Reported below is one T cell receptor beta chain. The data were taken from a study of cytomegalovirus exposure and HLA in healthy donors. Researchers ran the PCR with 60 Vbeta and 13 Jbeta primers. The assay was immunoSEQ multiplex PCR, and TCRdb's table has in-frame clones only and misses some. The table records 150,000 to 200,000 clones, 75% to 90% of them present only once. This CDR3 region has 13 residues. CDR1 and CDR2 from the germline V gene are SGHNT and YYREEE (reference sequence). The ends were cut back, 4 bases at V and 1 base at J, with 8 bases in the middle. This TCR was sampled from a girl under 18 in good health and CMV-seropositive. Material for sequencing was PBMCs. V gene TRBV5-4 combines with J gene TRBJ2-5, with unresolved D. CDR3 nucleotide sequence: TGTGCCAGCAGCCAGGTCGCCCAAGAGACCCAGTACTTC. This gives the protein CASSQVAQETQYF.